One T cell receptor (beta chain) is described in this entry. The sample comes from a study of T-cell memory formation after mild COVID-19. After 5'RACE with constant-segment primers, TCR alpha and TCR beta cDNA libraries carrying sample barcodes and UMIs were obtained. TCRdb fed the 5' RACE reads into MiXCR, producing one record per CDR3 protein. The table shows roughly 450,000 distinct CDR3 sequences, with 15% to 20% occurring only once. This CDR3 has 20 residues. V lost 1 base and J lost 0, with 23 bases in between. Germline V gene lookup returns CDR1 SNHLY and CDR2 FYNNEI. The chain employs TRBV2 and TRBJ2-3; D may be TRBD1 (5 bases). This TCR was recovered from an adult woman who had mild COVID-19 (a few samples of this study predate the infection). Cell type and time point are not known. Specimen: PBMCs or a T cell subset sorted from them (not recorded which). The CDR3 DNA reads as TGTGCCAGCAGTGAAGTCTTACCAGATCAAGGGGTTATTAGCACAGATACGCAGTATTTT. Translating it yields CASSEVLPDQGVISTDTQYF.